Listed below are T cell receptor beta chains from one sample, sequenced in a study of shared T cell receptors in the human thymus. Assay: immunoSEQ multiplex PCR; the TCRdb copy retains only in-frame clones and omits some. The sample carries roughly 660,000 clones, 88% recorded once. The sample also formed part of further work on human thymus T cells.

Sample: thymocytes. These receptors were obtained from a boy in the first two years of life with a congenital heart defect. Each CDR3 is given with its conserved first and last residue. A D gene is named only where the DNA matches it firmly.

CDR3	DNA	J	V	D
CSARSSGGQYF	TGCAGTGCTAGATCGAGCGGGGGGCAGTATTTT	TRBJ2-3	TRBV20-1	TRBD2
CASSRTSGILSYNEQFF	TGCGCCAGCAGCCGGACTAGCGGGATCCTTTCCTACAATGAGCAGTTCTTC	TRBJ2-1	TRBV4-1	TRBD2
CASTERTGRTEAFF	TGTGCCAGCACCGAGAGGACAGGGCGAACTGAAGCTTTCTTT	TRBJ1-1	TRBV2	TRBD1
CASSVGVGVPGNTIYF	TGTGCCAGCAGCGTAGGAGTAGGGGTTCCTGGAAACACCATATATTTT	TRBJ1-3	TRBV9	.
CASSQDTRLPTYGYTF	TGTGCCAGCAGCCAAGACACACGACTACCAACATATGGCTACACCTTC	TRBJ1-2	TRBV4-1	.
CASSSGTGGEKLFF	TGTGCCAGCAGTTCCGGGACAGGGGGCGAAAAACTGTTTTTT	TRBJ1-4	TRBV28	TRBD1
CASSEFGGTDTEQYF	TGTGCCAGCAGTGAATTTGGGGGGACCGATACCGAGCAGTACTTC	TRBJ2-7	TRBV25-1	.
CASSSPRNRGCRETQYF	TGCGCCAGCAGCTCCCCAAGGAACAGGGGGTGTAGGGAGACCCAGTACTTC	TRBJ2-5	TRBV5-1	TRBD1
CASSLLRQFSYEQYF	TGTGCCAGCAGTTTATTAAGACAGTTCTCCTACGAGCAGTACTTC	TRBJ2-7	TRBV28	.
CASSLGRPSGIGEQFF	TGTGCCAGCAGCTTAGGCCGCCCTAGCGGGATTGGTGAGCAGTTCTTC	TRBJ2-1	TRBV11-3	TRBD2
CASSGPERESKYNEQFF	TGTGCCAGCAGTGGGCCGGAGCGGGAGAGTAAGTACAATGAGCAGTTCTTC	TRBJ2-1	TRBV25-1	TRBD2
CAGGLFSGNTIYF	TGTGCCGGTGGGCTCTTCTCTGGAAACACCATATATTTT	TRBJ1-3	TRBV2	.
CASSLRLAGRRETQYF	TGTGCCAGCAGCTTACGGCTAGCGGGAAGGAGGGAGACCCAGTACTTC	TRBJ2-5	TRBV7-2	TRBD2
CASWTDPNEAFF	TGCGCCAGCTGGACAGACCCGAATGAAGCTTTCTTT	TRBJ1-1	TRBV5-1	.
CASSRIRDRGLSTIYF	TGTGCCAGCAGCCGGATCCGGGACAGGGGTTTAAGCACCATATATTTT	TRBJ1-3	TRBV13	TRBD1
CASSQLAGGYEQYF	TGCGCCAGCAGCCAACTAGCGGGAGGCTACGAGCAGTACTTC	TRBJ2-7	TRBV4-3	TRBD2
CAWGLTSYEQYF	TGTGCCTGGGGACTTACCTCCTACGAGCAGTACTTC	TRBJ2-7	TRBV30	.
CASSLKPFTEFKQYF	TGTGCCAGCAGCTTAAAACCCTTTACTGAGTTTAAGCAGTACTTC	TRBJ2-7	TRBV7-2	.
CASSGGRLAGQETQYF	TGTGCCAGCAGTGGGGGGAGGCTAGCGGGACAAGAGACCCAGTACTTC	TRBJ2-5	TRBV25-1	TRBD2
CASRKQGRPTDTQYF	TGTGCCAGCCGAAAACAGGGTAGACCCACAGATACGCAGTATTTT	TRBJ2-3	TRBV27	.